This TCR beta chain appears in the sequencing data of a study of beta chain features in type 1 diabetes. Study-level findings and limits: The study found that naive, central memory and Treg TCRB repertoires appeared more similar in patients than in healthy donors.

The entirety of the isolated RNA underwent reverse transcription, so expressed TCRB transcripts were sequenced. Assay used: immunoSEQ multiplex PCR; TCRdb lists only in-frame clones, some missing. The sample includes more than 300,000 clones, around an eighth seen only once; the top ten take approximately 0.015%. Germline CDR1 MGHRA, CDR2 YSYEKL. The CDR3 sequence is 13 residues long. V dropped 0 bases and J dropped 6 bases, with 6 bases sitting between them. Turning to this clone: Its antigen is still unknown.

Researchers reported sorting CD4+ naive, central memory, regulatory and stem cell-like memory cells via CD45RO/CCR7/CD25/CD127/CD95/CD27. Every sorted population was more than 95% pure. The TCR originated in a young man in good health. The rearrangement uses TRBV4-1 and TRBJ1-5; D remains unclear. The specimen sequenced was naive CD4+ T cells from blood. CDR3 residues: CASSQDSIQPQHF. As DNA, the CDR3 is TGCGCCAGCAGCCAAGATAGTATTCAGCCCCAGCATTTT.